This TCR beta chain comes out of a study of T cells in Graves' hyperthyroidism and ophthalmopathy. Germline V gene sequence: CDR1 MNHNS, CDR2 SASEGT. V gave up 1 base and J gave up 2 bases, with 5 bases separating them. The CDR3 has 13 residues. In its sample, this clonotype was seen many times. The antigen remains undetermined. From RNA transcripts, TCR beta CDR3 regions were amplified. When the TCR CDR3 underwent first-round RT-PCR, the HTBI primer set was used. TCRdb reprocessed the multiplex PCR reads via MiXCR and lists one record per CDR3 protein. Counted here are roughly 560,000 distinct CDR3 sequences, approximately 14% occurring once; the ten biggest clones make up about 4.5%. Broader study findings: Also found in blood were most expanded thyroid clonotypes above 0.001.

Uncontrolled infection, other autoimmune disease, pregnancy or lactation barred patients from enrollment. Every diagnosis used clinical symptoms, serum thyroxine and TRAb, thyroid ultrasound and orbital computed tomography. Source material: blood. V is TRBV6-1 and J is TRBJ1-2, with no clear D. The TCR sequence derives from a woman between 35 and 50 years old with Graves' ophthalmopathy. Written as DNA, the CDR3 is TGTGCCAGCAGTGAAGAAGGCAACTATGGCTACACCTTC. This codes for CASSEEGNYGYTF.